These 6 T cell receptor beta chains were all obtained from the same sample, sequenced in a study of CD8+ T cells in alopecia areata. cDNA reverse transcribed from extracted RNA served as the sequencing template. Data came from immunoSEQ multiplex PCR; TCRdb stores just in-frame clones and leaves some out. The profile covers approximately 210,000 clones, with 66% appearing a single time and 1% to 1.5% taken by the ten largest. The treatment was: oral pan-JAK inhibitor, 5-10 mg twice daily. The sample was CD4+ T cells sorted from blood, taken between weeks 43 and 45, from a patient treated with tofacitinib. These receptors were collected from a human donor with alopecia areata.

This chain uses TRBV29-1 with TRBJ1-4; TRBD1 might be the D (6 bases). Germline V lookup: CDR1 SQVTM, CDR2 ANQGSEA. The V end was cut by 6 bases, the J end by 6 bases, with 8 bases between. The CDR3 is 11 residues long. This chain's CDR3 is CSVNRDEKLFF. The CDR3 bases are TGCAGCGTCAACAGGGATGAAAAACTGTTTTTT. The whole variable domain, filled in from reference TRBV29-1 and TRBJ1-4, reads SAVISQKPSRDICQRGTSLTIQCQVDSQVTMMFWYRQQPGQSLTLIATANQGSEATYESGFVIDKFPISRPNLTFSTLTVSNMSPEDSSIYLCSVNRDEKLFFGSGTQLSVL.

The table lists this clone with a few counts. The chain is built from TRBV29-1 and TRBJ1-5; 10 bases are shared with TRBD1. In germline, CDR1 is SQVTM, CDR2 ANQGSEA. The CDR3 is 15 residues long. Trimming removed 2 bases from V and 6 bases from J; junction bases left unmatched: 7. The CDR3 region is CSVELGGTGAQPQHF. The CDR3 bases are TGCAGCGTTGAATTAGGGGGGACAGGGGCTCAGCCCCAGCATTTT.

The V call is TRBV30, the J call TRBJ1-5, with a possible D match to TRBD1 (5 bases). V dropped 0 bases and J dropped 6 bases, with 12 bases sitting between them. Germline loops: CDR1 GTSNPN, CDR2 SVGIG (reference sequence). The CDR3 is 14 residues long. CDR3 DNA sequence: TGTGCCTGGAGTGTAGCGGGGGGGAGTCAGCCCCAGCATTTT. Translation: CAWSVAGGSQPQHF.

A remark on this clone: The sample holds other DNA sequences that translate to the same CDR3. The chain combines TRBV5-1 with TRBJ2-3; D is perhaps TRBD2 (6 bases). V shed 0 bases and J shed 2 bases, with 10 bases lying between them. Germline lookup yields CDR1 SGHRS and CDR2 YFSETQ. The CDR3 has 15 residues. This chain's CDR3 is CASSLEAGSTDTQYF. The CDR3 DNA follows: TGCGCCAGCAGCTTGGAGGCGGGGTCCACAGATACGCAGTATTTT.

This clone was observed a few times. The rearrangement joins TRBV10-1 to TRBJ2-1; D unclear. Between the trimmed V and J ends, which lost 8 bases and 0 bases, there was a span of 2 bases. Germline V gene data show CDR1 as WNHNN and CDR2 as SYGVQD (reference sequence). The CDR3 loop spans 11 amino acids. This CDR3 reads CASGSYNEQFF. CDR3 DNA: TGCGCCAGCGGCTCCTACAATGAGCAGTTCTTC.

The chain recombines TRBV7-8 with TRBJ1-2; D not resolved. The germline V gene encodes CDR1 SGHVS and CDR2 FQNEAQ. The V end was cut by 1 base, the J end by 5 bases, with 11 bases between. This CDR3 spans 14 amino acids. Here the CDR3 reads CASSLDRRRYGYTF. CDR3 DNA sequence: TGTGCCAGCAGCTTAGATCGGAGGCGGTATGGCTACACCTTC.